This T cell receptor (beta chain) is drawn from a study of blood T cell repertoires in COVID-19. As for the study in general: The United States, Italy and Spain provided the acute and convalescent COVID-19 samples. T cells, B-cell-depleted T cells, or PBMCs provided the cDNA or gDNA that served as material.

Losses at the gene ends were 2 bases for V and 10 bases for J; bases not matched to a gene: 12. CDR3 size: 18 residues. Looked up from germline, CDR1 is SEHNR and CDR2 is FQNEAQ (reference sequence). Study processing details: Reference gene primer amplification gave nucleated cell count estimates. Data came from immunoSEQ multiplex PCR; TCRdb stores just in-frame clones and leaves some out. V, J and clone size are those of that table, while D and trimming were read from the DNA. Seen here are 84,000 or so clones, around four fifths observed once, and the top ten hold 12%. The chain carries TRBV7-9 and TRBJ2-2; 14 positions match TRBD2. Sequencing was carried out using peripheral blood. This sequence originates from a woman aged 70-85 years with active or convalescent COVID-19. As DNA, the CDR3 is TGTGCCAGCAGCTTAAATAGAGGGACTAGCGGGGGCCCCCCGGAGCTGTTTTTT. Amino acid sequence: CASSLNRGTSGGPPELFF.